A single sample is the source of the 10 T cell receptor beta chains below, sequenced in a study of T cells after yellow fever vaccination. One entry per CDR3 protein results from TCRdb running MiXCR on the 5' RACE reads. The table has a few hundred thousand distinct CDR3 sequences, 6.7% seen once; the top ten hold 1% to 1.2%. The material was CD4+ T cells sorted from PBMCs, obtained on the day of the yellow fever booster vaccination. These receptors were obtained from a man aged 25-40 years who received the YFV17D yellow fever vaccine.

This chain uses TRBV28 with TRBJ2-5; D is unclear. V dropped 6 bases and J dropped 5 bases, with 10 bases sitting between them. CDR1 is MDHEN and CDR2 is SYDVKM in the germline V gene. CDR3 size: 12 residues. CDR3 sequence (DNA): TGTGCCAGCAGCAACGAGGCTGAGACCCAGTACTTC. This sequence encodes CASSNEAETQYF.

This sequence joins TRBV18 and TRBJ2-3; 7 nucleotides agree with TRBD2. This CDR3 comprises 17 residues. Germline-derived CDR1 and CDR2 are KGHSH and LQKENI. Trimming took 2 bases from V and 5 from J; bases not matched to a gene: 13. CDR3 nucleotides: TGTGCCAGCTCACCAGGTTTGGCGGGAGATTCGAGAGATACGCAGTATTTT. This codes for CASSPGLAGDSRDTQYF.

This clonotype turned up a few times. This rearrangement joins TRBV20-1 to TRBJ1-1, with 8 bases that match TRBD1. The CDR3 has 14 amino acids. The V gene's germline CDR1 is DFQATT and CDR2 SNEGSKA (reference sequence). The CDR3, as DNA: TGCAGGCCTGTAACCGGGACAGGTTCCACTGAAGCTTTCTTT. The encoded protein is CRPVTGTGSTEAFF.

The chain employs TRBV29-1 and TRBJ1-1; D may be TRBD1 (5 bases). This CDR3 region has 15 residues. The V and J ends lost 5 bases and 5 bases respectively, with 21 bases between them. Per the germline V gene, CDR1 is SQVTM and CDR2 is ANQGSEA. As DNA, the CDR3 is TGCAGCGTTTTAGCCAAGGGGCGCGGCGGGACTGAAGCTTTCTTT. It is translated as CSVLAKGRGGTEAFF. The complete variable domain, with remaining parts taken from reference TRBV29-1 and TRBJ1-1, reads SAVISQKPSRDICQRGTSLTIQCQVDSQVTMMFWYRQQPGQSLTLIATANQGSEATYESGFVIDKFPISRPNLTFSTLTVSNMSPEDSSIYLCSVLAKGRGGTEAFFGQGTRLTVV.

This clonotype has at least ten counts. The genes are TRBV20-1 and TRBJ2-5, with no clear D. Trimming removed 3 bases at V and 1 base at J, with 6 bases between. The CDR3 totals 12 residues. CDR1 is DFQATT, CDR2 SNEGSKA, per germline (reference sequence). The CDR3 is CSASNPQETQYF. The CDR3 nucleotides read TGCAGTGCTAGTAACCCCCAAGAGACCCAGTACTTC.

This clonotype was counted many times. The chain combines TRBV5-5 with TRBJ2-1; 10 bases align to TRBD2. The CDR3 sequence is 16 residues long. The V gene's germline CDR1 is SGHKS and CDR2 YYEKEE (reference sequence). Trimming took 0 bases from V and 3 from J; bases not matched to a gene: 3. The CDR3 DNA is TGTGCCAGCAGCTTGGCCGGGACTAGCGACTACAATGAGCAGTTCTTC. Its protein is CASSLAGTSDYNEQFF.

The chain links TRBV5-1 to TRBJ2-7; the D is unclear. Germline CDR1 SGHRS, CDR2 YFSETQ. CDR3 length: 15 amino acids. The V and J ends lost 0 bases and 0 bases respectively, with 10 bases between them. CDR3 residues: CASSLVSGISYEQYF. Written as DNA, the CDR3 is TGCGCCAGCAGCTTGGTTTCTGGTATCTCCTACGAGCAGTACTTC.

This clonotype occurred a few times. The J gene is TRBJ2-2, the V gene TRBV29-1, with 7 bases matching TRBD2. Germline V gene lookup returns CDR1 SQVTM and CDR2 ANQGSEA. The CDR3 has 14 residues. The V segment lost 3 bases and the J segment 4 bases; nucleotides outside the gene matches: 5. The CDR3 sequence: CSVDGGSRTGELFF. The CDR3 DNA is TGCAGCGTTGACGGCGGGAGTCGCACCGGGGAGCTGTTTTTT.

This clonotype was counted between two and nine times. This chain links TRBV7-2 with TRBJ2-3; 10 bases fit TRBD2. The germline CDR1 and CDR2 sequences are SGHTA and FQGNSA. This CDR3 contains 16 residues. The V gene end was trimmed by 8 bases and the J gene end by 2 bases; junction bases not matched to a gene: 10. CDR3 DNA sequence: TGTGCCAGCGGGGGGGGGACTAGCGTGCCCACAGATACGCAGTATTTT. Translating it yields CASGGGTSVPTDTQYF.

This clonotype was detected a few times. The V and J genes are TRBV25-1 and TRBJ2-1, with TRBD2 matching 9 bases. Trimming at V came to 4 bases and at J to 2 bases, leaving 9 bases not matched to a gene. The CDR3 contains 17 residues. From germline, CDR1 is MGHDK and CDR2 SYGVNS. In nucleotides, the CDR3 is TGTGCCAGCAGTGGACTAGCGGAGTCTATGGCCTACAATGAGCAGTTCTTC. This gives the protein CASSGLAESMAYNEQFF.